A single sample is the source of the 10 T cell receptor beta chains below, sequenced in a study of OX40 agonist ivuxolimab in advanced cancers. Library preparation was by the immunoSEQ multiplex PCR assay. In its TCRdb copy, this immuneACCESS table keeps in-frame sequences only and misses some clones. Where compared with another copy, unresolved V genes explain less than half of these, and the others have no known cause. The sample table contains approximately 20,000 clones; only one count was recorded for around nine tenths of them. Of the sample, about 10% is held by the ten largest clones. The sequencing used CD4+ or CD8+ T cells sorted from blood, collected in a trial of the OX40 agonist ivuxolimab. These receptors all come from an adult with an advanced solid tumor such as melanoma, head and neck, liver or kidney cancer.

The V gene is TRBV7-6, the J gene TRBJ2-7; D gene ambiguous. Germline CDR1 SGHVS, CDR2 FNYEAQ. Between the trimmed V and J ends, which lost 1 base and 0 bases, there was a span of 4 bases. The CDR3 loop spans 13 amino acids. The CDR3 spells CASSLDPSYEQYF. CDR3 DNA: TGTGCCAGCAGCTTAGACCCCTCCTACGAGCAGTACTTC.

This rearrangement joins TRBV2 to TRBJ2-3, with 8 bases matching TRBD2. V lost 11 bases, J lost 2 bases, and 9 bases stayed unmatched. CDR1 and CDR2 from the germline V gene are SNHLY and FYNNEI. The CDR3 has 14 amino acids. CDR3 protein: CAAEGLESTDTQYF. In nucleotides, the CDR3 is TGTGCCGCCGAGGGACTAGAGTCCACAGATACGCAGTATTTT.

This chain joins TRBV9 and TRBJ1-5, with TRBD1 matching over 8 bases. From germline, CDR1 is SGDLS and CDR2 YYNGEE. The length of the CDR3 is 15 residues. J lost 0 bases, V lost 4 bases, and 3 bases had no gene match. The CDR3 loop reads CASSSGQDSNQPQHF. CDR3 nucleotide sequence: TGTGCCAGCAGCTCGGGACAGGATAGCAATCAGCCCCAGCATTTT.

This sequence joins TRBV28 and TRBJ2-2; 7 bases line up with TRBD1. This CDR3 comprises 19 residues. With 1 base clipped from V and 3 bases from J, the junction kept 14 bases outside the gene matches. Germline V gene lookup returns CDR1 MDHEN and CDR2 SYDVKM. CDR3 in DNA: TGTGCCAGCAGTTTATCTCTACTCGGACAGGAGGTGTACACCGGGGAGCTGTTTTTT. It specifies CASSLSLLGQEVYTGELFF.

CDR3 nucleotide sequence: TGTGCCAGCAGCCCCGGGGACCTACCCACGTACTTC. It yields the protein CASSPGDLPTYF. The V gene is TRBV7-9, the J gene TRBJ2-5, with D possibly called TRBD1 or TRBD2 (5 bases each). The germline CDR1 and CDR2 sequences are SEHNR and FQNEAQ (reference sequence). V was shortened by 5 bases and J by 13 bases, with 17 bases between the two germline ends. The CDR3 sequence is 12 residues long.

The chain links TRBV6-1 to TRBJ2-5, with D tentatively TRBD1 or TRBD2 (6 bases each). Germline CDR1 reads MNHNS; CDR2 reads SASEGT. The CDR3 spans 14 residues. Trimming cost V 8 bases and J 1 base, with 14 bases left between them. CDR3 in DNA: TGTGCCAGCGCCGGTAGGGGGGCCCAAGAGACCCAGTACTTC. Translation gives CASAGRGAQETQYF.

The rearrangement uses TRBV9 and TRBJ1-5; tentatively, D is TRBD1 (6 bases). This CDR3 has 14 amino acids. Germline loops: CDR1 SGDLS, CDR2 YYNGEE. V lost 2 bases and J lost 4, with 10 bases in between. DNA of the CDR3: TGTGCCAGCAGCGTGGCAGGGGAAAATCAGCCCCAGCATTTT. Protein: CASSVAGENQPQHF.

The chain couples TRBV5-4 to TRBJ2-3; no reliable D call. Germline-derived CDR1 and CDR2 are SGHNT and YYREEE (reference sequence). The CDR3 runs to 13 residues. V was cut by 0 bases and J by 2 bases, with 4 bases left in between. CDR3 coding DNA: TGTGCCAGCAGCTTGGAGGACACAGATACGCAGTATTTT. Translating it yields CASSLEDTDTQYF.

This chain links TRBV28 with TRBJ2-7, with TRBD2 identical over 9 bases. The V and J ends lost 4 bases and 4 bases, in that order; junction bases with no gene match: 5. CDR1 MDHEN and CDR2 SYDVKM come from the germline V gene. There are 14 residues in the CDR3. The CDR3 region has the DNA TGTGCCAGCAGTTCTAGCGGGGTAACATACGAGCAGTACTTC. Amino acid sequence: CASSSSGVTYEQYF.

The chain recombines TRBV19 with TRBJ1-1; maybe TRBD1 (5 bases). The V end was cut by 3 bases, the J end by 1 base, with 27 bases between. The CDR3 covers 20 residues. The germline gives CDR1 LNHDA, CDR2 SQIVND (reference sequence). The CDR3 region has the DNA TGTGCCAGTAGTATTAGGGATTTACTAAGGAGGGACCGAAGGAACACTGAAGCTTTCTTT. Its protein product is CASSIRDLLRRDRRNTEAFF.